The sequence of this T cell receptor (beta chain) was determined in a study of cytomegalovirus exposure and HLA in healthy donors. Broader study findings: Later analysis showed TCR association rates varying by HLA locus, highest for DRB1 and lowest for HLA-C.

This clone was detected only once. Its antigen is unidentified. The length of the CDR3 is 14 residues. In germline, CDR1 is SGHTA, CDR2 FQGTGA. In the PCR, 60 Vbeta and 13 Jbeta primers were used. Data came from immunoSEQ multiplex PCR; TCRdb stores just in-frame clones and leaves some out. The repertoire includes about 300,000 clones, about nine tenths of them detected once, and less than 4.5% sits in the top ten. The sequenced material came from PBMCs. The sequence came from a man aged 40-49 years in good health and CMV-seropositive. The rearrangement links TRBV7-3 to TRBJ2-5; tentative D call: TRBD2 (6 bases). The DNA end favors TRBJ2-7, so the J call may be wrong. The CDR3 loop reads CASSLAGTGYEQYF. In DNA form, the CDR3 reads TGTGCCAGCTCCCTCGCGGGAACTGGCTACGAGCAGTACTTC.